This entry lists 32 T cell receptor beta chains sequenced from one sample in a study of cytomegalovirus exposure and HLA in healthy donors. This PCR relied on a set of 60 Vbeta primers and 13 Jbeta primers. TCRdb's table, derived via immunoSEQ multiplex PCR, lists solely in-frame clones and lacks some. Of roughly 140,000 clones listed, roughly 80% were seen once; the top ten hold approximately 7%. Sample: PBMCs. Every receptor here comes from a man in his forties in good health and CMV-seropositive.

The chain joins TRBV7-2 to TRBJ1-2; tentatively, D is TRBD1 (5 bases). Germline V gene data show CDR1 as SGHTA and CDR2 as FQGNSA. V was clipped by 5 bases and J by 2 bases, with 15 bases between them. The CDR3 is made up of 15 amino acids. CDR3 amino acids: CASSPGGSGNYGYTF. CDR3 DNA sequence: TGTGCCAGCAGCCCGGGGGGGAGTGGGAACTATGGCTACACCTTC.

The chain has TRBV15 and TRBJ1-1; D is possibly TRBD1 (6 bases). CDR1 and CDR2 from the germline V gene are LNHNV and YYDKDF (reference sequence). Trimming shortened V by 0 bases and J by 0 bases, and 11 bases separated the two germline ends. This CDR3 comprises 16 residues. The CDR3 sequence is CATSREFGQLNTEAFF. The CDR3 DNA reads TGTGCCACCAGCAGAGAATTCGGACAGTTGAACACTGAAGCTTTCTTT.

The chain has TRBV7-9 and TRBJ2-7; D is unclear. The CDR3 is 14 residues long. The V and J ends lost 1 base and 2 bases respectively, with 9 bases between them. Germline-derived CDR1 and CDR2 are SEHNR and FQNEAQ (reference sequence). The CDR3: CASSLGAHTYEQYF. CDR3 DNA: TGTGCCAGCAGCTTAGGGGCCCATACCTACGAGCAGTACTTC. Filled out from reference TRBV7-9 and TRBJ2-7, the complete variable domain reads DTGVSQNPRHKITKRGQNVTFRCDPISEHNRLYWYRQTLGQGPEFLTYFQNEAQLEKSRLLSDRFSAERPKGSFSTLEIQRTEQGDSAMYLCASSLGAHTYEQYFGPGTRLTVT.

The CDR3 loop is CASSLGSEYEQYF. DNA of the CDR3: TGCGCCAGCAGCTTGGGTAGCGAGTACGAGCAGTACTTC. J is TRBJ2-5 and V is TRBV5-1; D is perhaps TRBD2 (5 bases). TRBJ2-7 explains the end of the DNA better; the J call may be wrong. This CDR3 comprises 13 residues. Germline CDR1 is SGHRS and CDR2 is YFSETQ.

This clone occurred a few times. The chain has TRBV7-2 and TRBJ2-1, with D tentatively TRBD1 (6 bases). V lost 2 bases and J 8 bases, leaving 13 bases between the germline ends. The CDR3 extends over 14 amino acids. Germline CDR1 is SGHTA and CDR2 is FQGNSA. CDR3 loop: CASSLWTARDEQFF. In nucleotides, the CDR3 is TGTGCCAGCAGCTTATGGACAGCTAGGGATGAGCAGTTCTTC.

The rearrangement links TRBV27 to TRBJ2-7, with TRBD1 matching 10 bases. Germline CDR1 is MNHEY and CDR2 is SMNVEV (reference sequence). This CDR3 is 14 amino acids long. Unmatched junction bases numbered 4, after V lost 6 bases and J lost 2 bases. The CDR3 sequence: CASSDGQGAYEQYF. The CDR3 region has the DNA TGTGCCAGCAGCGACGGACAGGGGGCCTACGAGCAGTACTTC.

The genes are TRBV2 and TRBJ2-1, with TRBD2 identical over 10 bases. Germline CDR1 and CDR2: SNHLY and FYNNEI. CDR3 length: 16 amino acids. V lost 3 bases to trimming and J lost 2 bases; unmatched junction nucleotides: 4. DNA of the CDR3: TGTGCCAGCAGTGACCTTACTAGCGGGGCCTACAATGAGCAGTTCTTC. Translation: CASSDLTSGAYNEQFF. The full variable domain, its missing parts supplied by reference TRBV2 and TRBJ2-1, is EPEVTQTPSHQVTQMGQEVILRCVPISNHLYFYWYRQILGQKVEFLVSFYNNEISEKSEIFDDQFSVERPDGSNFTLKIRSTKLEDSAMYFCASSDLTSGAYNEQFFGPGTRLTVL.

The chain joins TRBV28 to TRBJ1-2; D remains unclear. V gave up 6 bases and J gave up 1 base, with 6 bases separating them. The CDR3 contains 12 residues. From germline, CDR1 is MDHEN and CDR2 SYDVKM. The CDR3 loop reads CASREINYGYTF. In DNA, the CDR3 is TGTGCCAGCAGGGAGATTAACTATGGCTACACCTTC.

V is TRBV19 and J is TRBJ1-5, with 7 nucleotides matching TRBD1. J lost 0 bases, V lost 7 bases, and 6 bases had no gene match. Germline V gene lookup returns CDR1 LNHDA and CDR2 SQIVND (reference sequence). The CDR3 contains 15 residues. DNA of the CDR3: TGTGCCAGTATGGGACAGCCCTATAGCAATCAGCCCCAGCATTTT. This sequence encodes CASMGQPYSNQPQHF. The whole variable domain, filled in from reference TRBV19 and TRBJ1-5, reads DGGITQSPKYLFRKEGQNVTLSCEQNLNHDAMYWYRQDPGQGLRLIYYSQIVNDFQKGDIAEGYSVSREKKESFPLTVTSAQKNPTAFYLCASMGQPYSNQPQHFGDGTRLSIL.

The chain links TRBV7-6 to TRBJ1-2; no clear D gene. Per germline, CDR1 SGHVS and CDR2 FNYEAQ. The CDR3 runs to 12 residues. V gave up 1 base and J gave up 3 bases, with 3 bases separating them. CDR3 coding DNA: TGTGCCAGCAGCTTAGGAGACTATGGCTACACCTTC. It specifies CASSLGDYGYTF.

CDR3 residues: CASSPTGVGWTQYF. CDR3 bases: TGTGCCAGCTCACCTACAGGGGTCGGATGGACCCAGTACTTC. This chain links TRBV18 with TRBJ2-5, with TRBD1 matching over 7 bases. Germline CDR1 reads KGHSH; CDR2 reads LQKENI. The CDR3 extends over 14 amino acids. Losses at the gene ends were 3 bases for V and 7 bases for J; bases not matched to a gene: 8.

This chain uses TRBV19 with TRBJ1-6; 7 positions match TRBD1. Looked up from germline, CDR1 is LNHDA and CDR2 is SQIVND (reference sequence). After removal of 6 bases from V and 4 bases from J, the junction contained 18 bases not matched to a gene. This CDR3 spans 19 amino acids. CDR3 residues: CASSVRTGKGVEYNSPLHF. In nucleotides, the CDR3 is TGTGCCAGTAGCGTCCGGACAGGAAAAGGGGTAGAATATAATTCACCCCTCCACTTT.

The J gene is TRBJ1-5, the V gene TRBV10-3; D possibly corresponds to TRBD1 (5 bases). This CDR3 spans 13 amino acids. Germline V lookup: CDR1 ENHRY, CDR2 SYGVKD. Trimming cost V 4 bases and J 3 bases, with 7 bases left between them. CDR3: CAISGQINQPQHF. The CDR3 DNA sequence: TGTGCCATCAGTGGACAGATCAATCAGCCCCAGCATTTT.

V is TRBV28 and J is TRBJ1-5; D call uncertain. The CDR3 consists of 12 residues. Looked up from germline, CDR1 is MDHEN and CDR2 is SYDVKM. The V gene lost 6 bases and the J gene lost 3 bases, with 6 bases spanning the gap. This chain's CDR3 is CASREANQPQHF. CDR3 coding DNA: TGTGCCAGCAGGGAGGCCAATCAGCCCCAGCATTTT.

This clone was seen only a few times. This rearrangement joins TRBV7-9 to TRBJ1-2, with 11 bases identical to TRBD1. Germline CDR1 SEHNR, CDR2 FQNEAQ (reference sequence). There are 15 residues in the CDR3. The ends lost 4 bases at V and 8 bases at J; junction bases unmatched: 9. In DNA, the CDR3 is TGTGCCAGCAGCTCGGCCGGGACAGGGGGAATCGGCTACACCTTC. Its translation: CASSSAGTGGIGYTF.

The chain uses TRBV19 and TRBJ2-7, with TRBD1 matching over 7 bases. CDR1 LNHDA and CDR2 SQIVND come from the germline V gene (reference sequence). This CDR3 comprises 14 residues. The junction had 5 bases not matched to a gene; V was cut back by 1 base and J by 5 bases. The CDR3 nucleotides are TGTGCCAGTAGTATAGGACAGGGTAGCGACGAGCAGTACTTC. Its protein is CASSIGQGSDEQYF. Looking up the rest from reference TRBV19 and TRBJ2-7 gives the full variable domain: DGGITQSPKYLFRKEGQNVTLSCEQNLNHDAMYWYRQDPGQGLRLIYYSQIVNDFQKGDIAEGYSVSREKKESFPLTVTSAQKNPTAFYLCASSIGQGSDEQYFGPGTRLTVT.

The chain employs TRBV19 and TRBJ1-6; D is unresolved. Germline lookup yields CDR1 LNHDA and CDR2 SQIVND (reference sequence). This CDR3 comprises 13 residues. Trimming took off 7 bases at V and 10 bases at J, with 14 bases between the two ends. The CDR3 protein is CASTSGAVSPLHF. In nucleotides, the CDR3 is TGTGCCAGTACTTCCGGAGCGGTCTCACCCCTCCACTTT.

This chain connects TRBV5-1 to TRBJ1-6; a possible D gene is TRBD1 (6 bases). The CDR3 length is 15 residues. Trimming removed 3 bases from V and 2 bases from J, with 9 bases in between. CDR1 SGHRS and CDR2 YFSETQ come from the germline V gene. The CDR3 nucleotides read TGCGCCAGCAGCTCAGGGGCGGCCTATAATTCACCCCTCCACTTT. It codes for CASSSGAAYNSPLHF.

The chain combines TRBV5-8 with TRBJ2-7, with 11 positions matching TRBD2. This CDR3 has 14 residues. Germline trimming cut 5 bases from V and 4 bases from J; bases unmatched to any gene: 5. Per germline, CDR1 SGHTS and CDR2 YDEGEE. The CDR3 sequence: CASRKTSGSYEQYF. As DNA, the CDR3 is TGTGCCAGCAGGAAAACTAGCGGGAGTTACGAGCAGTACTTC.

This clone was recorded only once. The chain joins TRBV11-2 to TRBJ2-1; D possibly corresponds to TRBD1 (6 bases). Trimming left V 5 bases short and J 7 bases short, with 18 bases between. From germline, CDR1 is SGHAT and CDR2 FQNNGV. The CDR3 sequence is 15 residues long. This CDR3 is CASSPQGHSKNEQFF. CDR3 sequence (DNA): TGTGCCAGCAGCCCACAGGGCCACAGCAAAAATGAGCAGTTCTTC.

This clone has only a few counts. This sequence joins TRBV30 and TRBJ1-2; D call uncertain. The germline V gene encodes CDR1 GTSNPN and CDR2 SVGIG (reference sequence). This CDR3 region has 13 residues. Trimming pared 0 bases from V and 0 bases from J, leaving 5 bases between. CDR3 protein: CAWSVEANYGYTF. CDR3 nucleotide sequence: TGTGCCTGGAGTGTTGAGGCTAACTATGGCTACACCTTC.

The gene calls are TRBV29-1 and TRBJ1-4, with a tentative D call TRBD1 (5 bases). CDR3 length: 13 amino acids. CDR1 and CDR2 (germline): SQVTM, ANQGSEA. V lost 5 bases and J 4 bases, leaving 11 bases between the germline ends. This chain's CDR3 is CSVPMGGNEKLFF. Written as DNA, the CDR3 is TGCAGCGTTCCCATGGGGGGTAATGAAAAACTGTTTTTT.

This chain connects TRBV5-4 to TRBJ1-2, with D possibly TRBD1 on 6 matching bases. The CDR3 spans 18 residues. The germline CDR1 and CDR2 sequences are SGHNT and YYREEE (reference sequence). Trimming cost V 0 bases and J 5 bases, with 23 bases left between them. For the CDR3, the DNA is TGTGCCAGCAGCTTGGGGGACACCTCAGGCCGGAAGGGGTATGGCTACACCTTC. Its translation: CASSLGDTSGRKGYGYTF.

CDR3 nucleotide sequence: TGTGCCAGCAGGGTGACAGCGGGCTCTAGCAATCAGCCCCAGCATTTT. The encoded protein is CASRVTAGSSNQPQHF. V and J are TRBV27 and TRBJ1-5; D might be TRBD1 (5 bases). Germline V gives CDR1 MNHEY, CDR2 SMNVEV (reference sequence). This CDR3 comprises 16 residues. Trimming shortened V by 6 bases and J by 0 bases, and 15 bases separated the two germline ends.

The genes are TRBV19 and TRBJ2-4; 9 bases line up with TRBD1. Germline CDR1 LNHDA, CDR2 SQIVND (reference sequence). V lost 6 bases and J lost 3; bases outside the gene matches: 6. This CDR3 has 15 amino acids. The CDR3 loop is CASSPTTGGKNIQYF. Written as DNA, the CDR3 is TGTGCCAGTAGCCCTACGACAGGGGGCAAAAACATTCAGTACTTC.

This clone was seen a few times. J is TRBJ1-1 and V is TRBV7-9; 8 nucleotides align to TRBD1. With V trimmed by 2 bases and J by 5 bases, 4 bases remained unmatched. The CDR3 consists of 14 residues. Germline CDR1 and CDR2: SEHNR and FQNEAQ (reference sequence). CDR3 DNA: TGTGCCAGCAGCTTACAGGGGGCTGAAACTGAAGCTTTCTTT. Amino acids: CASSLQGAETEAFF.

The chain joins TRBV5-1 to TRBJ2-1, with D perhaps matching TRBD2 (5 bases). Trimming shortened V by 1 base and J by 4 bases, and 15 bases separated the two germline ends. Germline V gene lookup returns CDR1 SGHRS and CDR2 YFSETQ. The CDR3 covers 16 residues. This CDR3 reads CASSLSSSLTYNEQFF. DNA for the CDR3: TGCGCCAGCAGCTTGTCATCTAGCCTTACTTACAATGAGCAGTTCTTC.

The chain joins TRBV7-3 to TRBJ2-2; 9 nucleotides align to TRBD2. This CDR3 has 18 amino acids. The V and J ends lost 5 bases and 4 bases, in that order; junction bases with no gene match: 14. Germline-derived CDR1 and CDR2 are SGHTA and FQGTGA. CDR3 region: CASSPGGGRASLTGELFF. The DNA of the CDR3 is TGTGCCAGCAGCCCCGGGGGCGGGAGGGCCTCCCTCACCGGGGAGCTGTTTTTT.

This chain joins TRBV5-6 and TRBJ1-1; D gene ambiguous. Between the trimmed V and J ends, which lost 3 bases and 0 bases, there was a span of 18 bases. Germline V gene sequence: CDR1 SGHDT, CDR2 YYEEEE. The CDR3 runs to 17 residues. CDR3 sequence (DNA): TGTGCCAGCAGCTCCCCGTATGGAGTACCCATGAACACTGAAGCTTTCTTT. Translated, it gives CASSSPYGVPMNTEAFF.

The V and J genes are TRBV6-6 and TRBJ2-2; TRBD1 agrees at 9 bases. The CDR3 consists of 15 residues. Trimming removed 4 bases from V and 5 bases from J; junction bases left unmatched: 5. CDR1 and CDR2 from the germline V gene are MNHNY and SVGAGI (reference sequence). This CDR3 reads CASSSRTGVTGELFF. Written as DNA, the CDR3 is TGTGCCAGCAGTTCCAGGACAGGGGTGACCGGGGAGCTGTTTTTT.

The chain links TRBV9 to TRBJ1-4; D is undetermined. Germline-derived CDR1 and CDR2 are SGDLS and YYNGEE. V was pared by 3 bases and J by 5 bases, with 11 bases between. The CDR3 is 14 residues long. The CDR3 sequence is CASSGALLNEKLFF. In DNA form, the CDR3 reads TGTGCCAGCAGCGGAGCGCTTTTGAATGAAAAACTGTTTTTT.

The chain employs TRBV14 and TRBJ2-5; 16 nucleotides align to TRBD2. V was clipped by 3 bases and J by 5 bases; unmatched bases: 6. This CDR3 is built from 17 residues. Looked up from germline, CDR1 is SGHDN and CDR2 is FVKESK. In DNA form, the CDR3 reads TGTGCCAGCAGCCAGGGGACTAGCGGGAGGGCTCGTGAGACCCAGTACTTC. Its translation is CASSQGTSGRARETQYF. The entire variable domain, with the rest obtained from reference TRBV14 and TRBJ2-5, is as follows: EAGVTQFPSHSVIEKGQTVTLRCDPISGHDNLYWYRRVMGKEIKFLLHFVKESKQDESGMPNNRFLAERTGGTYSTLKVQPAELEDSGVYFCASSQGTSGRARETQYFGPGTRLLVL.